The clone carrying this TCR beta chain was picked up a small number of times. Its matching antigen is unknown. At one end, the junction sequence differs from germline, possibly due to a read error. The germline V gene has CDR1 SSHAT and CDR2 FNYEAQ (reference sequence). This CDR3 is built from 12 residues. About 100 mL of blood, on average, came from one heparinised draw per donor. Central memory, naive, regulatory and stem cell-like memory CD4+ cells were sorted by CD45RO/CCR7/CD25/CD127/CD95/CD27. This sample was included in a study of beta chain features in type 1 diabetes. About the research overall: Over all samples combined, over 85,000,000 sorted cells were examined.

Expressed TCRB transcripts got sequenced, as all isolated RNA was reverse transcribed. TCRdb keeps only in-frame clones here, not all; method: immunoSEQ multiplex PCR. The repertoire holds about 700,000 clones, with around an eighth as singletons. Study-level findings and limits: Insertion counts at VDJ junctions were lower in type 1 diabetes patients, who also showed more deletions there. Significant though moderate, a shortening of TCRB CDR3s appeared in all four CD4+ subsets of Type 1 diabetes patients.

The chain carries TRBV7-7 and TRBJ2-5; no definite D call. The sequence was obtained from a man between 18 and 35 years old with type 1 diabetes. The sample taken for sequencing was naive CD4+ T cells from blood. In DNA, the CDR3 is TGTGCTAGCAGCCCGCAGAAAGAGACCCAGTACTTC. Protein sequence: CASSPQKETQYF.